These 18 T cell receptor beta chains were sequenced from one sample in a study of blood T cell repertoires in COVID-19. The protocol was immunoSEQ multiplex PCR, while the TCRdb copy is restricted to in-frame clones and leaves out a portion. The top ten clones hold almost 6.5% of a sample with fewer than 150,000 clones, about four fifths of them seen once. Sequencing input: peripheral blood. The receptors derive from a human donor in a cohort sampled during active COVID-19.

The rearrangement uses TRBV10-3 and TRBJ2-5; D is perhaps TRBD2 (5 bases). Per the germline V gene, CDR1 is ENHRY and CDR2 is SYGVKD. The CDR3 sequence is 15 residues long. V shed 3 bases and J shed 2 bases, with 13 bases lying between them. This CDR3 reads CAISDSGGGQETQYF. CDR3 nucleotide sequence: TGTGCCATCAGTGATTCCGGCGGAGGACAAGAGACCCAGTACTTC.

The chain employs TRBV5-1 and TRBJ1-3; TRBD1 agrees at 7 bases. Germline V gene lookup returns CDR1 SGHRS and CDR2 YFSETQ. The CDR3 has 16 residues. V dropped 1 base and J dropped 2; count of bases not matched to a gene: 6. CDR3 residues: CASSLTGEAPGNTIYF. Here the CDR3 DNA reads TGCGCCAGCAGCTTGACAGGGGAGGCCCCTGGAAACACCATATATTTT.

This sequence joins TRBV29-1 and TRBJ2-3; TRBD2 matches 10 bases. The CDR3 contains 14 residues. Germline values: CDR1 SQVTM, CDR2 ANQGSEA. V trimming: 8 bases; J trimming: 2 bases; junction bases outside the gene matches: 7. The CDR3 loop reads CSSALAGATDTQYF. CDR3 nucleotide sequence: TGCAGCAGTGCGCTAGCGGGGGCCACAGATACGCAGTATTTT.

The chain combines TRBV2 with TRBJ1-4, with 8 bases identical to TRBD1. The V and J ends lost 6 bases and 7 bases, in that order; junction bases with no gene match: 7. Germline V gene sequence: CDR1 SNHLY, CDR2 FYNNEI. There are 14 residues in the CDR3. The CDR3: CASSGDRLSEKLFF. The CDR3 DNA is TGTGCCAGCAGCGGGGACAGGCTTAGTGAAAAACTGTTTTTT.

J is TRBJ1-5 and V is TRBV19; 11 nucleotides line up with TRBD1. Germline trimming cut 7 bases from V and 4 bases from J; bases unmatched to any gene: 6. Germline V CDR1 and CDR2: LNHDA, SQIVND (reference sequence). CDR3 size: 15 residues. CDR3 sequence: CASTSGDRGNQPQHF. The CDR3 DNA sequence: TGTGCCAGTACCAGTGGGGACAGGGGGAATCAGCCCCAGCATTTT.

The V gene is TRBV6-6, the J gene TRBJ2-7; D might be TRBD1 (5 bases). Germline lookup yields CDR1 MNHNY and CDR2 SVGAGI (reference sequence). The germline V and J ends were trimmed by 7 bases and 2 bases, with 12 bases remaining between them. This CDR3 is built from 13 residues. CDR3 residues: CASKWGGTYEQYF. The CDR3 coding sequence is TGTGCCAGCAAATGGGGCGGCACCTACGAGCAGTACTTC.

The chain links TRBV11-2 to TRBJ2-7; 7 bases are a match to TRBD1. The CDR3 has 16 amino acids. Germline V gives CDR1 SGHAT, CDR2 FQNNGV. J was trimmed by 3 bases and V by 1 base; bases with no gene match: 9. The CDR3 reads CASSLGTGISSYEQYF. The CDR3 DNA reads as TGTGCCAGCAGCTTAGGGACAGGAATATCGAGCTACGAGCAGTACTTC.

A single count supports this clone. The CDR3 region is CASSQASGTDTQYF. CDR3 bases: TGTGCCAGCAGCCAAGCTAGCGGCACAGATACGCAGTATTTT. The rearrangement joins TRBV3-1 (or the pseudogene TRBV3-2) to TRBJ2-3, with D possibly being TRBD2 (6 bases). The CDR3 is 14 residues long. In germline, CDR1 is LGHDT, CDR2 YNNKEL (reference sequence). V lost 1 base and J lost 1, with 6 bases in between.

The J gene is TRBJ1-1, the V gene TRBV18; 7 nucleotides align to TRBD1. Germline CDR1 and CDR2: KGHSH and LQKENI. Germline trimming cut 0 bases from V and 2 bases from J; bases unmatched to any gene: 3. The CDR3 runs 15 residues. The CDR3 DNA reads TGTGCCAGCTCACCACCGACAGGGTTTAACACTGAAGCTTTCTTT. It translates to CASSPPTGFNTEAFF.

This rearrangement joins TRBV5-6 to TRBJ2-3; 8 positions match TRBD1. The CDR3 contains 13 residues. The V gene's germline CDR1 is SGHDT and CDR2 YYEEEE. J was trimmed by 13 bases and V by 3 bases; bases with no gene match: 10. In nucleotides, the CDR3 is TGTGCCAGCAGCTCTATAGGACAGGGCTTTAAGTATTTT. This sequence encodes CASSSIGQGFKYF. The variable domain in full, completed from reference TRBV5-6 and TRBJ2-3, reads DAGVTQSPTHLIKTRGQQVTLRCSPKSGHDTVSWYQQALGQGPQFIFQYYEEEERQRGNFPDRFSGHQFPNYSSELNVNALLLGDSALYLCASSSIGQGFKYFGPGTRLTVL.

This rearrangement joins TRBV5-5 to TRBJ2-3; D is undetermined. The CDR3 is made up of 13 amino acids. CDR1 and CDR2 (germline): SGHKS, YYEKEE (reference sequence). V dropped 7 bases and J dropped 0 bases, with 9 bases sitting between them. The CDR3 nucleotides are TGTGCCAGCGCGGATGAAAGCACAGATACGCAGTATTTT. Protein product: CASADESTDTQYF.

This sequence joins TRBV20-1 and TRBJ1-1, with a tentative D call TRBD1 (5 bases). The CDR3 is made up of 14 amino acids. V was cut by 3 bases and J by 4 bases, with 15 bases left in between. The V gene's germline CDR1 is DFQATT and CDR2 SNEGSKA (reference sequence). CDR3 in amino acids: CSASFGPGGTEAFF. The CDR3 bases are TGCAGTGCTAGTTTCGGCCCGGGGGGCACTGAAGCTTTCTTT.

This rearrangement joins TRBV18 to TRBJ2-7; TRBD1 might be the D (5 bases). This CDR3 comprises 13 residues. The germline V gene has CDR1 KGHSH and CDR2 LQKENI. V lost 5 bases to trimming and J lost 0 bases, with 8 bases between them. The CDR3 is CASSFDSSYEQYF. In DNA, the CDR3 is TGTGCCAGCTCATTTGACAGCTCCTACGAGCAGTACTTC.

J is TRBJ1-6 and V is TRBV7-9; TRBD1 matches 11 bases. The length of the CDR3 is 13 residues. Germline loops: CDR1 SEHNR, CDR2 FQNEAQ (reference sequence). J was trimmed by 11 bases and V by 5 bases; bases with no gene match: 2. CDR3 region: CASSPGQGAPLHF. DNA for the CDR3: TGTGCCAGCAGCCCGGGACAGGGGGCACCCCTCCACTTT.

The V call is TRBV30, the J call TRBJ2-6; D may be TRBD1 (5 bases). Germline V gene sequence: CDR1 GTSNPN, CDR2 SVGIG (reference sequence). The CDR3 runs 17 residues. V was trimmed by 4 bases and J by 0 bases, leaving 16 bases between them. CDR3 sequence: CAWTRDSQSSGANVLTF. The DNA for the CDR3 is TGTGCCTGGACCCGAGACAGCCAAAGCTCTGGGGCCAACGTCCTGACTTTC.

This chain connects TRBV5-1 to TRBJ2-5; tentatively, D is TRBD2 (5 bases). The V end lost 3 bases, the J end lost 3 bases, and 15 bases lay between the germline ends. CDR3 length: 15 residues. Germline values: CDR1 SGHRS, CDR2 YFSETQ. The CDR3 DNA follows: TGCGCCAGCAGCTCGGAGGCGGGCAGGAAAGAGACCCAGTACTTC. Translating gives CASSSEAGRKETQYF.

The V call is TRBV10-3, the J call TRBJ1-5; the D is unclear. Germline V CDR1 and CDR2: ENHRY, SYGVKD. The CDR3 totals 15 residues. V was clipped by 4 bases and J by 6 bases, with 16 bases between them. In nucleotides, the CDR3 is TGTGCCATCAGTGGCGGCGGCTTAACGGGTCAGCCCCAGCATTTT. Amino acids: CAISGGGLTGQPQHF.

The V call is TRBV12-3 or TRBV12-4, the J call TRBJ2-7; 7 nucleotides match TRBD1. The CDR3 runs to 13 residues. J lost 2 bases, V lost 6 bases, and 4 bases had no gene match. As DNA, the CDR3 is TGTGCCAGCAGAGCCGGGACAGCCTACGAGCAGTACTTC. It codes for CASRAGTAYEQYF.